The rows below give T cell receptor beta chains drawn from one sample of a study of T cell responses to AZD1222 COVID-19 vaccine. Method: immunoSEQ multiplex PCR; TCRdb's copy keeps in-frame clones and lacks some. The sample has 110,000 to 150,000 clones, 80% to 95% seen once. Material: peripheral blood, obtained on day 0 of AZD1222 vaccination. These receptors originate from an adult in good health. Both conserved end residues are trimmed from each CDR3. Fields, in order: J gene, V gene, CDR3 protein.

TRBJ1-2	TRBV28	ASSIMRVGHGYT
TRBJ1-1	TRBV12-3/TRBV12-4	ASSRDTNTEAF
TRBJ2-5	TRBV28	ASSRLGGGIQETQY
TRBJ1-5	TRBV10-3	AISDSLRQGADQPQH
TRBJ1-1	TRBV28	ASSLGAEAF
TRBJ1-4	TRBV2	ASSSELNEKLF
TRBJ1-2	TRBV6-5	ASSYQGGGYGYT
TRBJ2-6	TRBV7-9	ASSVYWTGGAGANVLT
TRBJ1-2	TRBV6-5	ASSLDRGYGYT
TRBJ2-7	TRBV28	ATRSVYEQY
TRBJ2-5	TRBV18	ASSLRPAETQY
TRBJ1-2	TRBV9	ASSVRDSTYGYT
TRBJ1-2	TRBV9	ASSAETQFNYGYT
TRBJ1-2	TRBV27	ASSLSGGLESRYGYT
TRBJ1-2	TRBV5-1	ASSLALGGAGGYT
TRBJ2-1	TRBV2	ASTWDTQNYNEQF
TRBJ1-6	TRBV9	ASSATPQGANSPLH
TRBJ2-7	TRBV4-1	ASSQSLGPSNEQY
TRBJ2-2	TRBV28	ASSRRQAPTGELF
TRBJ2-2	TRBV5-1	ASSTGQGDGGELF
TRBJ2-5	TRBV6-5	ASSPINKETQY
TRBJ2-7	TRBV7-6	ASSPTGRSTFEQY
TRBJ2-7	TRBV14	ASSRGQGRREQY
TRBJ2-7	TRBV3-1/TRBV3-2	ASSQDRTSGSDEQY
TRBJ1-2	TRBV27	ASRPQGAGYGYT
TRBJ1-6	TRBV30	AGGGSGNSPLH
TRBJ2-5	TRBV7-9	ASSLAEGVKETQY
TRBJ2-1	TRBV28	ASSLFTASYNEQF
TRBJ2-3	TRBV5-5	ASSPRWGGQADTQY
TRBJ2-7	TRBV6-5	ASSPGLAGFEQY
TRBJ2-5	TRBV5-1	ASSLRLPWGETQY
TRBJ2-7	TRBV5-1	ASSLGRTYEQY
TRBJ1-2	TRBV5-1	ASSLAGYNYGYT
TRBJ2-3	TRBV6-5	ASSRKGTDTQY